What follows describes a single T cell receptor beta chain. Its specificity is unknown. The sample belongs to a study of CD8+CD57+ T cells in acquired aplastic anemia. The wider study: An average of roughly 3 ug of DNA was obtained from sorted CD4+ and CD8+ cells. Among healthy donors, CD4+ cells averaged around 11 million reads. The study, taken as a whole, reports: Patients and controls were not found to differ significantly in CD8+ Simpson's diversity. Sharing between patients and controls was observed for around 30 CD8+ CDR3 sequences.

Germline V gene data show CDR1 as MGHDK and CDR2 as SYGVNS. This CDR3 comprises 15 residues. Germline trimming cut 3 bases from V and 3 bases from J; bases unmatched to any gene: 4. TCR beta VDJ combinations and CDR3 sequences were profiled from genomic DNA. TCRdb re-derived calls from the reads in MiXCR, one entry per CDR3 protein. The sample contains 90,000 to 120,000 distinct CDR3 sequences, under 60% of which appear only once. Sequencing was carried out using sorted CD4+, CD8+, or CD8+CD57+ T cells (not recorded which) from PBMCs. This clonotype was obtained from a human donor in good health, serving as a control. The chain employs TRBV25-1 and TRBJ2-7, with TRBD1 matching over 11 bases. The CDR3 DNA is TGTGCCAGCAGTGAGCACGGGACAGGGGGCTACGAGCAGTACTTC. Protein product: CASSEHGTGGYEQYF.